These T cell receptor beta chains were read from a single sample in a study of T cell repertoires in cytomegalovirus infection. Antigens of these TCRs are unknown. TCRdb re-called the reads with MiXCR, one entry per CDR3 protein. The sample lists about 83,000 distinct CDR3 sequences, approximately 45% occurring once. Sequenced here: CD8+ T cells from cultured PBMCs, sampled from culture after CMV antigen stimulation. Receptors were obtained from a human donor in good health (CMV status not recorded). Some clones in this sample may be carry-over from other donors' samples. The CDR3 runs from the conserved cysteine through the conserved F or W.

>TRBV5-6
CASSTSFRDRGRETQYF
>TRBV7-3
CASSSGQDGSPLHF
>TRBV6-2/TRBV6-3
CASSYSARNQPQHF
>TRBV28
CASIWAGESHEQYF
>TRBV6-6
CASTLAGGPSDTQYF
>TRBV6-5
CASSYRGTYGYTF
>TRBV7-9
CASSPRGSTDTQYF
>TRBV5-1
CASSYEDTQYF
>TRBV19
CASTLTYGELFF
>TRBV7-6
CASSKTAIGSYNEQFF
>TRBV7-9
CASSPQTESYEQYF
>TRBV7-3
CASSVGTGSEETQYF
>TRBV7-8
CASSCYNPGDEQYF
>TRBV12-3/TRBV12-4
CASSDRDRLTRNTEAFF
>TRBV19
CASSIGSRGTDTQYF
>TRBV18
CASSPGDTSTDTQYF
>TRBV4-1
CASSQIGTSGRRPRNEQFF
>TRBV7-2
CASTESGEDEKLFF
>TRBV7-2
CASSLVGTPNTGELFF
>TRBV6-8
CASSYSRTRGQGERNTIYF
>TRBV7-9
CASSPPPFFSDTGELFF
>TRBV10-3
CAITSDRDSSYNEQFF
>TRBV7-6
CASSLLRQGSYNEQFF
>TRBV18
CASSPPRDRSLSYEQYF
>TRBV19
CASSNRDRVFRGNQPQHF
>TRBV5-1
CASTGNAREQYF
>TRBV27
CASSYRDRAQESQYF
>TRBV5-6
CASRPGQGYNEQFF
>TRBV11-1
CASSLARGIGDEQFF
>TRBV7-3
CASSSGHNQPQHF
>TRBV6-8
CASSYSLAGGTSSYNEQFF
>TRBV7-6
CASSLAVTGGSGAFF
>TRBV27
CASSIRTSGRETQYF
>TRBV7-3
CASSLMCNTGELFF
>TRBV2
CASSEVLVYNEQFF
>TRBV25-1
CASGFGTWNEQFF
>TRBV7-8
CASTLEQANEQFF
>TRBV7-9
CASRLGGRSEAFF
>TRBV24-1
CATSDLPRTSGRDADTQYF
>TRBV12-5
CASVPTGEDEQYF
>TRBV12-3/TRBV12-4
CASRAPGASGNTIYF
>TRBV7-8
CASSFWGGLAGDMSYNEQFF
>TRBV7-6
CASSFRDRGIDTQYF
>TRBV10-2
CASSESGGTGTYEQYF
>TRBV7-8
CASSGRQGPLSGANVLTF
>TRBV4-1
CASSQVKGGNQPQHF
>TRBV6-5
CPRPHPTWTGISYEQYF
>TRBV6-2/TRBV6-3
CASSLNHSPLHF
>TRBV24-1
CATSDSRTGLYSNQPQHF